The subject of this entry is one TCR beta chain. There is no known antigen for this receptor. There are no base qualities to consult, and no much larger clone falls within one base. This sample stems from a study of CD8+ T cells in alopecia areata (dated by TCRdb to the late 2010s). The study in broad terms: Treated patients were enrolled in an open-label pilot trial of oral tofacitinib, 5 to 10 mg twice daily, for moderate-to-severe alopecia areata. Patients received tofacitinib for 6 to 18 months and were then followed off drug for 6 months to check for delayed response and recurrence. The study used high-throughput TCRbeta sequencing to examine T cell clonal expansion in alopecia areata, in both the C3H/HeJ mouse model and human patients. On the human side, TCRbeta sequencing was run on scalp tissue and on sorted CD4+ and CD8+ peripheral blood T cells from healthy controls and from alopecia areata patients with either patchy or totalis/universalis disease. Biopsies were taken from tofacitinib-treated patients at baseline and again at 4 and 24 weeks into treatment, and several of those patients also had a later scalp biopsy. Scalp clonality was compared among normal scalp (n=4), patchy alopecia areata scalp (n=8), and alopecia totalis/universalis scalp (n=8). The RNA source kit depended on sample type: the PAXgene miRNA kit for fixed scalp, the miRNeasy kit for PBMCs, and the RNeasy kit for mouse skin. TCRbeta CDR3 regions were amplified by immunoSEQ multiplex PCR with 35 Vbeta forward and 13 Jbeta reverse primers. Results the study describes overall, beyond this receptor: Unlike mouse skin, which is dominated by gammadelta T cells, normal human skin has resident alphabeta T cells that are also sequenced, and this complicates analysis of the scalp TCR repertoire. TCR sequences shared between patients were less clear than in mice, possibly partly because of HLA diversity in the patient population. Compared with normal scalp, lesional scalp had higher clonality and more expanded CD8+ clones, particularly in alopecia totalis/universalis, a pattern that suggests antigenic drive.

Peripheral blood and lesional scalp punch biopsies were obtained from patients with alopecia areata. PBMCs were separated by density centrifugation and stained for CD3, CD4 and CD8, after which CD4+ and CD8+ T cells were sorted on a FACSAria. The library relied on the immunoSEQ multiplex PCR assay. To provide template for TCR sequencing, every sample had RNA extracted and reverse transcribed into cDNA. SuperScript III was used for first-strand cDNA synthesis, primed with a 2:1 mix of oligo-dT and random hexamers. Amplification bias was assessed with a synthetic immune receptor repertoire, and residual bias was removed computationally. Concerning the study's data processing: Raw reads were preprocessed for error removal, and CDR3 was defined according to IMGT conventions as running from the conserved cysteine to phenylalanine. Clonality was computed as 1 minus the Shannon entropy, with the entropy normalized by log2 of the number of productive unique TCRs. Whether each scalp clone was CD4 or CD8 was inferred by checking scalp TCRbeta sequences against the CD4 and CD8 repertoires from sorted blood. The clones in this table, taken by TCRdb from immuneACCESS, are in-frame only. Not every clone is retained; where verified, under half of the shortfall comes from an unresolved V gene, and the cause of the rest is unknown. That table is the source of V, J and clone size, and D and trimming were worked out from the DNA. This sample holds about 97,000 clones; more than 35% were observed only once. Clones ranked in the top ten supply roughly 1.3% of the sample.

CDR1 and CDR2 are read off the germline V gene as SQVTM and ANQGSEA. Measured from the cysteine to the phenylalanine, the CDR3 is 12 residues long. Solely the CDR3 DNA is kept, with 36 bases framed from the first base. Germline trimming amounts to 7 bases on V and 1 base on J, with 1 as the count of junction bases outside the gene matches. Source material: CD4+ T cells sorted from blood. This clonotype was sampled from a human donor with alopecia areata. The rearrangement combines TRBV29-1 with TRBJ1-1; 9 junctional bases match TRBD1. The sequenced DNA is TGCAGCGCGGACAGGGGGAACACTGAAGCTTTCTTT. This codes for CSADRGNTEAFF.